These 10 T cell receptor beta chains were all obtained from the same sample, sequenced in a study of shared clonotypes between healthy human individuals. Repertoires were generated with immunoSEQ multiplex PCR, while TCRdb's copy carries only in-frame clones and drops some. This sample carries about 110,000 clones, around 66% of them seen once, and the ten largest clones take about 22%. Material: memory CD8+ T cells sorted from blood. Subset: CD45RO+ cells pooled with CCR7-negative TemRA cells. Receptors were obtained from a woman in her twenties or thirties in good health.

This clone has only a few counts. This sequence joins TRBV11-2 and TRBJ2-5; 7 bases match TRBD2. The DNA end lines up better with TRBJ2-7; the J call may be wrong. Germline CDR1 reads SGHAT; CDR2 reads FQNNGV. The CDR3 contains 16 residues. The CDR3 sequence: CASSLLAGVGVGEQYF. The CDR3 nucleotides read TGTGCCAGCAGCTTACTTGCGGGAGTAGGGGTGGGCGAGCAGTACTTC.

This chain uses TRBV28 with TRBJ2-7, with D perhaps matching TRBD2 (6 bases). CDR1 and CDR2 from the germline V gene are MDHEN and SYDVKM. This CDR3 comprises 14 residues. V lost 6 bases and J lost 3, with 15 bases in between. The CDR3 sequence: CASSLAASDYEQYF. CDR3 DNA: TGTGCCAGCAGCTTAGCGGCTAGCGACTACGAGCAGTACTTC.

The J gene is TRBJ2-2, the V gene TRBV19; tentative D call: TRBD1 (5 bases). The CDR3 has 14 residues. V was pared by 7 bases and J by 7 bases, with 16 bases between. CDR1 and CDR2 (germline): LNHDA, SQIVND (reference sequence). The CDR3 here is CASKSAGWVGELFF. The CDR3 coding sequence is TGTGCCAGTAAATCAGCAGGGTGGGTCGGGGAGCTGTTTTTT.

The chain has TRBV5-6 and TRBJ1-2; TRBD1 is a possible D gene (6 bases). Germline lookup yields CDR1 SGHDT and CDR2 YYEEEE. This CDR3 has 13 residues. V lost 3 bases, J lost 10 bases, and 16 bases lay in between. The CDR3 loop is CASSYLSTGDYTF. The CDR3 DNA is TGTGCCAGCAGCTACCTATCGACAGGTGACTACACCTTC. The full variable domain, with the rest looked up from reference TRBV5-6 and TRBJ1-2, is DAGVTQSPTHLIKTRGQQVTLRCSPKSGHDTVSWYQQALGQGPQFIFQYYEEEERQRGNFPDRFSGHQFPNYSSELNVNALLLGDSALYLCASSYLSTGDYTFGSGTRLTVV.

This chain uses TRBV28 with TRBJ2-1; 12 bases match TRBD1. CDR3 length: 17 amino acids. Trimming at V came to 5 bases and at J to 6 bases, leaving 11 bases not matched to a gene. The germline CDR1 and CDR2 sequences are MDHEN and SYDVKM. The CDR3 reads CASSPRDRGRQVNEQFF. The CDR3 DNA is TGTGCCAGCAGTCCCCGGGACAGGGGGCGTCAGGTCAATGAGCAGTTCTTC.

The CDR3 loop reads CASTYGSMNTEAFF. In DNA form, the CDR3 reads TGTGCCAGCACTTATGGCAGTATGAACACTGAAGCTTTCTTT. The V call is TRBV6-6, the J call TRBJ1-1; D not resolved. Trimming cost V 7 bases and J 0 bases, with 12 bases left between them. CDR1 MNHNY and CDR2 SVGAGI come from the germline V gene (reference sequence). The CDR3 sequence is 14 residues long.

This clone turned up a few times. The chain couples TRBV5-1 to TRBJ1-1; unclear D gene. Between the trimmed V and J ends, which lost 0 bases and 1 base, there was a span of 13 bases. The length of the CDR3 is 16 residues. Germline CDR1 SGHRS, CDR2 YFSETQ. The CDR3 sequence is CASSLAGGSQNTEAFF. The CDR3 DNA is TGCGCCAGCAGCTTGGCAGGTGGCAGTCAGAACACTGAAGCTTTCTTT. Variable domain in full (rest from reference TRBV5-1 and TRBJ1-1): KAGVTQTPRYLIKTRGQQVTLSCSPISGHRSVSWYQQTPGQGLQFLFEYFSETQRNKGNFPGRFSGRQFSNSRSEMNVSTLELGDSALYLCASSLAGGSQNTEAFFGQGTRLTVV.

The chain recombines TRBV6-4 with TRBJ2-1; D ambiguous. Germline loops: CDR1 MRHNA, CDR2 SNTAGT. The CDR3 consists of 13 residues. Trimming pared 5 bases from V and 4 bases from J, leaving 9 bases between. The DNA for the CDR3 is TGTGCCAGCAGTAATACCGGGTACAATGAGCAGTTCTTC. Translated: CASSNTGYNEQFF.

This clone was recorded many times. This chain uses TRBV4-2 with TRBJ2-7, with TRBD1 matching over 7 bases. Germline-derived CDR1 and CDR2 are LGHNA and YNFKEQ. J was trimmed by 0 bases and V by 2 bases; bases with no gene match: 4. The CDR3 is 15 residues long. CDR3 sequence reads: CASSQLRDSSYEQYF. CDR3 coding DNA: TGTGCCAGCAGCCAACTCCGGGACAGCTCCTACGAGCAGTACTTC.

The CDR3 protein is CASSNMMNTEAFF. The CDR3 region has the DNA TGTGCCAGCAGTAATATGATGAACACTGAAGCTTTCTTT. This rearrangement joins TRBV27 to TRBJ1-1; D call uncertain. Germline assignment: CDR1 MNHEY and CDR2 SMNVEV (reference sequence). V was trimmed by 5 bases and J by 0 bases, leaving 7 bases between them. The CDR3 extends over 13 amino acids.